Detailed here is one T cell receptor beta chain. The antigen remains unidentified. The sample comes from a study of T-cell reconstitution after alpha-beta-depleted transplantation in children. Findings and caveats of the study: Newly made T cells mostly supplied T-cell counts and diversity one year after transplant.

Trimming left V 1 base short and J 7 bases short, with 22 bases between. The CDR3 sequence is 17 residues long. Germline V lookup: CDR1 SGHTA, CDR2 FQGNSA. Researchers prepared the TCRbeta library using unique molecular identifiers, the study reports. One entry per CDR3 protein, called by TCRdb with MiXCR from the PCR reads. The sample yields about 980,000 distinct CDR3 sequences, about 29% seen once. V gene TRBV7-2 combines with J gene TRBJ1-1; D possibly corresponds to TRBD1 (6 bases). The receptor comes from a boy in the first two years of life who had a stem cell transplant for SCID, so the T cells may come from the graft donor. This specimen consisted of PBMCs, mostly from graft donor cells, obtained 360 days after TCRalphabeta/CD19-depleted stem cell transplant. DNA of the CDR3: TGTGCCAGCAGCTTAGGGGGGGCGGTTGGGGGCCAGGGTGAAGCTTTCTTT. Translated, it gives CASSLGGAVGGQGEAFF. Filled out from reference TRBV7-2 and TRBJ1-1, the complete variable domain reads GAGVSQSPSNKVTEKGKDVELRCDPISGHTALYWYRQSLGQGLEFLIYFQGNSAPDKSGLPSDRFSAERTGGSVSTLTIQRTQQEDSAVYLCASSLGGAVGGQGEAFFGQGTRLTVV.